Listed here are 24 T cell receptor beta chains from one sample, sequenced in a study of OX40 agonist ivuxolimab in advanced cancers. The method was immunoSEQ multiplex PCR; TCRdb's version includes in-frame clones alone and lacks a portion of them. The sample shows approximately 52,000 clones, around 79% of them seen only once. Here the sequenced sample was CD4+ or CD8+ T cells sorted from blood, taken in a trial of the OX40 agonist ivuxolimab. Every receptor here comes from an adult with an advanced solid tumor such as melanoma, head and neck, liver or kidney cancer.

The chain employs TRBV19 and TRBJ2-3; TRBD2 agrees at 14 bases. Germline V CDR1 and CDR2: LNHDA, SQIVND (reference sequence). The CDR3 covers 16 residues. Trimming at V came to 5 bases and at J to 3 bases, leaving 4 bases not matched to a gene. The CDR3 DNA reads TGTGCCAGTAGTCCCCGACTAGCGGGAGGGACAGATACGCAGTATTTT. Protein: CASSPRLAGGTDTQYF.

The chain carries TRBV10-3 and TRBJ2-2; possible D gene TRBD1, 6 bases. V gave up 6 bases and J gave up 2 bases, with 31 bases separating them. The germline CDR1 and CDR2 sequences are ENHRY and SYGVKD. This CDR3 is built from 21 residues. CDR3 region: CAISPTYSGVAGKGNTGELFF. The CDR3, as DNA: TGTGCCATCAGCCCTACGTATTCAGGGGTCGCGGGCAAAGGAAACACCGGGGAGCTGTTTTTT.

J is TRBJ2-2 and V is TRBV5-1, with 8 bases matching TRBD2. With V trimmed by 3 bases and J by 6 bases, 10 bases remained unmatched. The CDR3 extends over 16 amino acids. In germline, CDR1 is SGHRS, CDR2 YFSETQ. As DNA, the CDR3 is TGCGCCAGCAGCTGGCGAGAAGCGGGAGAATCCGGGGAGCTGTTTTTT. Translating it yields CASSWREAGESGELFF.

This clone was seen only once. V gene TRBV30 combines with J gene TRBJ2-5; 9 bases match TRBD2. The CDR3 loop spans 13 amino acids. J was trimmed by 1 base and V by 7 bases; bases with no gene match: 4. In germline, CDR1 is GTSNPN, CDR2 SVGIG (reference sequence). The CDR3 reads CALMTSGQETQYF. The CDR3 DNA reads as TGTGCCTTGATGACTAGCGGCCAAGAGACCCAGTACTTC.

This clone turned up a few times. V gene TRBV7-9 combines with J gene TRBJ1-2; D is uncertain. Trimming took off 4 bases at V and 5 bases at J, with 8 bases between the two ends. The CDR3 is 12 residues long. The germline V gene encodes CDR1 SEHNR and CDR2 FQNEAQ (reference sequence). In DNA form, the CDR3 reads TGTGCCAGCAGCTCGGTAGGATATGGCTACACCTTC. Its protein product is CASSSVGYGYTF. Using reference TRBV7-9 and TRBJ1-2 for the parts outside the CDR3, the full variable domain is DTGVSQNPRHKITKRGQNVTFRCDPISEHNRLYWYRQTLGQGPEFLTYFQNEAQLEKSRLLSDRFSAERPKGSFSTLEIQRTEQGDSAMYLCASSSVGYGYTFGSGTRLTVV.

V gene TRBV11-1 combines with J gene TRBJ2-5; D is unresolved. The CDR3 contains 13 residues. Trimming shortened V by 2 bases and J by 4 bases, and 8 bases separated the two germline ends. Germline CDR1 and CDR2: SGHAT and FQDESV (reference sequence). The CDR3, as DNA: TGTGCCAGCAGCTTATCCGCCAGAGAGACCCAGTACTTC. This translates into CASSLSARETQYF. The full variable domain, its missing parts supplied by reference TRBV11-1 and TRBJ2-5, is EAEVAQSPRYKITEKSQAVAFWCDPISGHATLYWYRQILGQGPELLVQFQDESVVDDSQLPKDRFSAERLKGVDSTLKIQPAELGDSAMYLCASSLSARETQYFGPGTRLLVL.

This clone has more than one count but fewer than ten. CDR3: CSVRSGMNTEAFF. Written as DNA, the CDR3 is TGCAGCGTTCGAAGCGGGATGAACACTGAAGCTTTCTTT. The chain recombines TRBV29-1 with TRBJ1-1; unclear D gene. Looked up from germline, CDR1 is SQVTM and CDR2 is ANQGSEA. The CDR3 is made up of 13 amino acids. Deletions cut 5 bases from V and 0 bases from J, with 10 bases between.

CDR3 sequence reads: CASRALASGANVLTF. CDR3 nucleotide sequence: TGTGCCAGTAGGGCCCTAGCCTCTGGGGCCAACGTCCTGACTTTC. This chain uses TRBV19 with TRBJ2-6; weak D call: TRBD2 (5 bases). Trimming cost V 6 bases and J 0 bases, with 9 bases left between them. The CDR3 spans 15 residues. The V gene's germline CDR1 is LNHDA and CDR2 SQIVND (reference sequence). The complete variable domain, with remaining parts taken from reference TRBV19 and TRBJ2-6, reads DGGITQSPKYLFRKEGQNVTLSCEQNLNHDAMYWYRQDPGQGLRLIYYSQIVNDFQKGDIAEGYSVSREKKESFPLTVTSAQKNPTAFYLCASRALASGANVLTFGAGSRLTVL.

V gene TRBV29-1 combines with J gene TRBJ1-5; 7 positions agree with TRBD1. J gave up 3 bases and V 6 bases, and 5 bases lay outside the gene matches. CDR1 and CDR2 from the germline V gene are SQVTM and ANQGSEA. The CDR3 consists of 13 residues. CDR3 coding DNA: TGCAGCGTCAGACAGGGTCCCAATCAGCCCCAGCATTTT. It specifies CSVRQGPNQPQHF.

CDR3 in DNA: TGCGCCAGCAGCCAAGAGAGGTGGACAGGGAGTCTTGAACAAGAGACCCAGTACTTC. Its translation is CASSQERWTGSLEQETQYF. The gene calls are TRBV4-3 and TRBJ2-5; 8 positions agree with TRBD1. The V gene's germline CDR1 is LGHNA and CDR2 YSLEER. CDR3 size: 19 residues. The junction had 14 bases not matched to a gene; V was cut back by 0 bases and J by 2 bases.

The V and J genes are TRBV27 and TRBJ1-2, with D maybe TRBD1 (6 bases). V lost 5 bases and J 7 bases, leaving 20 bases between the germline ends. This CDR3 spans 15 amino acids. Germline V CDR1 and CDR2: MNHEY, SMNVEV (reference sequence). The CDR3 DNA sequence: TGTGCCAGCAGTCCCGATGGGAGGGGGTCCGGTGGCTACACCTTC. Translated: CASSPDGRGSGGYTF.

This sequence joins TRBV5-1 and TRBJ1-6, with D maybe TRBD1 (5 bases). The CDR3 contains 16 residues. V was trimmed by 0 bases and J by 9 bases, leaving 16 bases between them. Germline CDR1 reads SGHRS; CDR2 reads YFSETQ. The DNA of the CDR3 is TGCGCCAGCAGCTTGGGAGGGCCCCCGAGGGGTTCACCCCTCCACTTT. Encoded protein: CASSLGGPPRGSPLHF.

This chain links TRBV10-3 with TRBJ2-1; tentative D call: TRBD2 (6 bases). The CDR3 runs 11 residues. V was pared by 10 bases and J by 8 bases, with 12 bases between. Germline CDR1 ENHRY, CDR2 SYGVKD. This CDR3 reads CATGLLDEQFF. In DNA form, the CDR3 reads TGTGCCACCGGACTATTGGATGAGCAGTTCTTC.

The CDR3 nucleotides read TGTGCCACCAGGGCCCAAGGGGACACTGAAGCTTTCTTT. It yields the protein CATRAQGDTEAFF. The V gene is TRBV15, the J gene TRBJ1-1, with D possibly matching TRBD1 (5 bases). This CDR3 comprises 13 residues. The V end lost 6 bases, the J end lost 3 bases, and 11 bases lay between the germline ends. The germline CDR1 and CDR2 sequences are LNHNV and YYDKDF (reference sequence).

This sequence joins TRBV7-2 and TRBJ1-2; tentative D call: TRBD1 (6 bases). Germline V lookup: CDR1 SGHTA, CDR2 FQGNSA. There are 14 residues in the CDR3. Trimming shortened V by 2 bases and J by 5 bases, and 12 bases separated the two germline ends. DNA of the CDR3: TGTGCCAGCAGCTTAAACTCAGGGGAGTATGGCTACACCTTC. The encoded protein is CASSLNSGEYGYTF.

The chain has TRBV4-1 and TRBJ1-5; D is ambiguous. The germline V gene encodes CDR1 MGHRA and CDR2 YSYEKL. The CDR3 has 15 residues. V lost 0 bases and J 6 bases, leaving 12 bases between the germline ends. In nucleotides, the CDR3 is TGCGCCAGCAGCCAAGATACAGTGAGGAGTCAGCCCCAGCATTTT. It specifies CASSQDTVRSQPQHF.

This clone came up a few times. J is TRBJ1-2 and V is TRBV7-2; maybe TRBD1 (5 bases). Germline values: CDR1 SGHTA, CDR2 FQGNSA. V was pared by 0 bases and J by 2 bases, with 7 bases between. This CDR3 contains 14 residues. DNA of the CDR3: TGTGCCAGCAGCTTAGCGTCAGGGAACTATGGCTACACCTTC. Amino acids: CASSLASGNYGYTF. The whole variable domain, filled in from reference TRBV7-2 and TRBJ1-2, reads GAGVSQSPSNKVTEKGKDVELRCDPISGHTALYWYRQSLGQGLEFLIYFQGNSAPDKSGLPSDRFSAERTGGSVSTLTIQRTQQEDSAVYLCASSLASGNYGYTFGSGTRLTVV.

This clone has a single count. This sequence joins TRBV28 and TRBJ1-1; D is uncertain. CDR1 MDHEN and CDR2 SYDVKM come from the germline V gene. This CDR3 spans 13 amino acids. The germline V and J ends were trimmed by 4 bases and 7 bases, with 13 bases remaining between them. The CDR3 protein is CASSSPRMGEAFF. Here the CDR3 DNA reads TGTGCCAGCAGTTCGCCACGAATGGGTGAAGCTTTCTTT.

V is TRBV19 and J is TRBJ2-2, with 7 bases lining up with TRBD1. The germline V gene has CDR1 LNHDA and CDR2 SQIVND (reference sequence). CDR3 length: 15 residues. The ends lost 7 bases at V and 2 bases at J; junction bases unmatched: 7. The chain's CDR3 is CASTPWDRNTGELFF. The CDR3 DNA sequence: TGTGCCAGTACCCCCTGGGACAGAAACACCGGGGAGCTGTTTTTT.

This clone was seen a handful of times. CDR3: CASSVLKGGEGYTF. The CDR3 bases are TGTGCCAGCAGCGTATTGAAAGGGGGGGAAGGCTACACCTTC. The chain couples TRBV7-2 to TRBJ1-2; tentatively, D is TRBD1 (6 bases). This CDR3 comprises 14 residues. Between the trimmed V and J ends, which lost 5 bases and 8 bases, there was a span of 18 bases. The V gene's germline CDR1 is SGHTA and CDR2 FQGNSA. Complete variable domain (other parts from reference TRBV7-2 and TRBJ1-2): GAGVSQSPSNKVTEKGKDVELRCDPISGHTALYWYRQSLGQGLEFLIYFQGNSAPDKSGLPSDRFSAERTGGSVSTLTIQRTQQEDSAVYLCASSVLKGGEGYTFGSGTRLTVV.

The V and J genes are TRBV4-2 and TRBJ1-2; D is unclear. This CDR3 has 16 amino acids. Germline V gene data show CDR1 as LGHNA and CDR2 as YNFKEQ. Trimming removed 1 base from V and 0 bases from J, with 12 bases in between. The CDR3 nucleotides are TGTGCCAGCAGCCAAGTTCCGCGGGGATCTAACTATGGCTACACCTTC. It encodes CASSQVPRGSNYGYTF.

J is TRBJ1-2 and V is TRBV7-8; D is perhaps TRBD1 (6 bases). The CDR3 extends over 15 amino acids. Deletions cut 4 bases from V and 4 bases from J, with 16 bases between. Germline V lookup: CDR1 SGHVS, CDR2 FQNEAQ. As DNA, the CDR3 is TGTGCCAGCAGCTCGACGGGGGCAGCTCGCTATGGCTACACCTTC. This encodes CASSSTGAARYGYTF.

This chain connects TRBV9 to TRBJ2-3, with no clear D. Trimming pared 7 bases from V and 6 bases from J, leaving 6 bases between. The CDR3 has 10 residues. The V gene's germline CDR1 is SGDLS and CDR2 YYNGEE. DNA for the CDR3: TGTGCCAGCCCGGCGGATACGCAGTATTTT. As protein: CASPADTQYF.

V usage is TRBV7-9 and J usage is TRBJ1-1; D possibly corresponds to TRBD1 (5 bases). V was shortened by 6 bases and J by 3 bases, with 17 bases between the two germline ends. From germline, CDR1 is SEHNR and CDR2 FQNEAQ (reference sequence). This CDR3 contains 15 residues. This chain's CDR3 is CASSSPGGHDTEAFF. CDR3 in DNA: TGTGCCAGCAGTTCCCCGGGGGGTCATGACACTGAAGCTTTCTTT.